The next 13 T cell receptor beta chains were all read from a single sample in a study of cytomegalovirus exposure and HLA in healthy donors. Amplification used 60 Vbeta primers and 13 Jbeta primers. Only in-frame clones appear in the TCRdb table, and some are missing; sequencing was by immunoSEQ multiplex PCR. The sample has around 140,000 clones, around four fifths seen once. Sequencing input: PBMCs. Receptors originate from a young man in good health and CMV-seropositive.

With respect to this clone: Other DNA sequences in this specimen translate into the identical CDR3. This chain uses TRBV5-6 with TRBJ1-4; no reliable D call. The germline V gene encodes CDR1 SGHDT and CDR2 YYEEEE. The CDR3 runs to 12 residues. V lost 1 base to trimming and J lost 8 bases, with 6 bases between them. The CDR3 coding sequence is TGTGCCAGCAGCTTGAGGCGGGAAAAACTGTTTTTT. Translation gives CASSLRREKLFF.

V usage is TRBV6-5 and J usage is TRBJ1-2, with no clear D. Looked up from germline, CDR1 is MNHEY and CDR2 is SVGAGI. Deletions cut 8 bases from V and 8 bases from J, with 24 bases between. The CDR3 contains 15 residues. The CDR3 region has the DNA TGTGCCAGCGCCTCAATAAAATGGGGAGAAGGCGGCTACACCTTC. It translates to CASASIKWGEGGYTF.

The rearrangement uses TRBV9 and TRBJ2-3; 15 bases match TRBD2. V gave up 4 bases and J gave up 6 bases; unmatched junction bases: 6. The germline CDR1 and CDR2 sequences are SGDLS and YYNGEE. The CDR3 totals 16 residues. CDR3 sequence (DNA): TGTGCCAGCAGCACCGGACTAGCGGGAGGGAGGGATACGCAGTATTTT. It codes for CASSTGLAGGRDTQYF. Based on the CDR3 plus reference TRBV9 and TRBJ2-3, the full variable domain is DSGVTQTPKHLITATGQRVTLRCSPRSGDLSVYWYQQSLDQGLQFLIQYYNGEERAKGNILERFSAQQFPDLHSELNLSSLELGDSALYFCASSTGLAGGRDTQYFGPGTRLTVL.

For the CDR3, the DNA is TGTGCCAGTAGTCATGACACAGCCTACGAGCAGTACTTC. Translation gives CASSHDTAYEQYF. This rearrangement joins TRBV19 to TRBJ2-7; D ambiguous. The germline CDR1 and CDR2 sequences are LNHDA and SQIVND (reference sequence). The CDR3 is 13 residues long. Trimming cost V 5 bases and J 2 bases, with 10 bases left between them. The full variable domain, its missing parts supplied by reference TRBV19 and TRBJ2-7, is DGGITQSPKYLFRKEGQNVTLSCEQNLNHDAMYWYRQDPGQGLRLIYYSQIVNDFQKGDIAEGYSVSREKKESFPLTVTSAQKNPTAFYLCASSHDTAYEQYFGPGTRLTVT.

This sequence joins TRBV7-9 and TRBJ2-3, with 12 bases that match TRBD2. From germline, CDR1 is SEHNR and CDR2 FQNEAQ (reference sequence). J lost 1 base, V lost 2 bases, and 4 bases had no gene match. The CDR3 spans 17 residues. CDR3 sequence reads: CASSLKASGGGTDTQYF. The CDR3 nucleotides are TGTGCCAGCAGCTTAAAGGCTAGCGGGGGGGGCACAGATACGCAGTATTTT.

This clone was counted many times. The gene calls are TRBV6-1 and TRBJ1-5, with D possibly matching TRBD1 (5 bases). Germline loops: CDR1 MNHNS, CDR2 SASEGT. Trimming removed 5 bases from V and 4 bases from J, with 9 bases in between. CDR3 size: 13 residues. For the CDR3, the DNA is TGTGCCAGCAGTCCCGCAGGGAATCAGCCCCAGCATTTT. It encodes CASSPAGNQPQHF.

The count of this clone is one. The rearrangement uses TRBV2 and TRBJ1-1; D perhaps matches TRBD1 (6 bases). Deletions cut 2 bases from V and 0 bases from J, with 13 bases between. Germline-derived CDR1 and CDR2 are SNHLY and FYNNEI. The CDR3 spans 16 residues. CDR3 protein: CASSELGAGVNTEAFF. CDR3 DNA sequence: TGTGCCAGCAGTGAACTTGGGGCAGGGGTGAACACTGAAGCTTTCTTT.

The chain employs TRBV19 and TRBJ2-1, with 8 bases matching TRBD2. V shed 8 bases and J 9 bases; nucleotides not matched to a gene: 12. The CDR3 consists of 14 residues. Per the germline V gene, CDR1 is LNHDA and CDR2 is SQIVND (reference sequence). The CDR3 region is CASRFGGGPGEQFF. CDR3 DNA sequence: TGTGCCAGTCGTTTCGGGGGGGGGCCTGGTGAGCAGTTCTTC.

The gene calls are TRBV7-9 and TRBJ1-6; unclear D gene. V shed 5 bases and J shed 7 bases, with 12 bases lying between them. The CDR3 is 14 amino acids. CDR1 and CDR2 (germline): SEHNR, FQNEAQ (reference sequence). The CDR3 reads CASSPIVGNSPLHF. CDR3 nucleotide sequence: TGTGCCAGCAGCCCAATCGTCGGGAATTCACCCCTCCACTTT. The full variable domain, completed using reference TRBV7-9 and TRBJ1-6, is DTGVSQNPRHKITKRGQNVTFRCDPISEHNRLYWYRQTLGQGPEFLTYFQNEAQLEKSRLLSDRFSAERPKGSFSTLEIQRTEQGDSAMYLCASSPIVGNSPLHFGNGTRLTVT.

J is TRBJ2-7 and V is TRBV6-5; 10 bases fit TRBD2. Germline CDR1 reads MNHEY; CDR2 reads SVGAGI. V trimming: 2 bases; J trimming: 6 bases; junction bases outside the gene matches: 4. The CDR3 loop spans 14 amino acids. The CDR3 DNA reads TGTGCCAGCAGTTACCGGCTAGCGGGAGCCGAGCAGTACTTC. Its protein is CASSYRLAGAEQYF.

CDR3 nucleotide sequence: TGTGCCAGCAGCGCGCAACCGGGACAGCAGCAGTTCTTC. This sequence encodes CASSAQPGQQQFF. This rearrangement joins TRBV21-1 to TRBJ2-1; TRBD1, the D gene given by the table, was not confirmed from the DNA. TRBV21-1 is given as a pseudogene. The CDR3 loop spans 13 amino acids.

This clone was observed a single time. The gene calls are TRBV28 and TRBJ2-1; TRBD1 agrees at 9 bases. The CDR3 extends over 16 amino acids. V lost 5 bases and J lost 4; bases outside the gene matches: 9. Germline-derived CDR1 and CDR2 are MDHEN and SYDVKM. The CDR3 sequence: CASSGSGTGIYNEQFF. The CDR3 region has the DNA TGTGCCAGCAGTGGATCCGGGACAGGGATTTACAATGAGCAGTTCTTC.

Here the CDR3 reads CASSLGTTGGYEQYF. CDR3 coding DNA: TGTGCCAGCAGTTTAGGTACTACAGGGGGATACGAGCAGTACTTC. The rearrangement links TRBV28 to TRBJ2-7, with 8 nucleotides matching TRBD1. The CDR3 is made up of 15 amino acids. Germline V gene lookup returns CDR1 MDHEN and CDR2 SYDVKM. Germline trimming cut 2 bases from V and 4 bases from J; bases unmatched to any gene: 7.